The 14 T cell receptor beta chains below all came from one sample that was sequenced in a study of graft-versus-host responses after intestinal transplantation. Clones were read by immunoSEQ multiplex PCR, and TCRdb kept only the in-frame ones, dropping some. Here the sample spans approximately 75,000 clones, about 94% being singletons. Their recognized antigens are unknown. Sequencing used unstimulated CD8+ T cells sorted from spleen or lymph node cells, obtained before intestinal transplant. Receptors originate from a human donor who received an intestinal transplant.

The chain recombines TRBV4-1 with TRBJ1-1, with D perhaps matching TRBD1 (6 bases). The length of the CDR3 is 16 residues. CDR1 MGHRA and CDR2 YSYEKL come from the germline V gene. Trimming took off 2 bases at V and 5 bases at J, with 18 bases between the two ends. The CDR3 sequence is CASSQLLQGLGTEAFF. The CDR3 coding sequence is TGCGCCAGCAGCCAATTACTACAGGGATTGGGGACTGAAGCTTTCTTT.

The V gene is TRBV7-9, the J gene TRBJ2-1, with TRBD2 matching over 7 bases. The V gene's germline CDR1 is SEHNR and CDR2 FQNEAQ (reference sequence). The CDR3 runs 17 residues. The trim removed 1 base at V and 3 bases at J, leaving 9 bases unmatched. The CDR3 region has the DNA TGTGCCAGCAGCTTAGAATATCGGGAGGAAGACTACAATGAGCAGTTCTTC. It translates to CASSLEYREEDYNEQFF.

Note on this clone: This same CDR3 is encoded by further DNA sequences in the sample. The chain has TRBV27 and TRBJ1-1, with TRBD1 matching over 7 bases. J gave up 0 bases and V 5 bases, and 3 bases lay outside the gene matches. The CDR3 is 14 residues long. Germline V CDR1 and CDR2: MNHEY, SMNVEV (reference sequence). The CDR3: CASSPGQLNTEAFF. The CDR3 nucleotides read TGTGCCAGCAGTCCGGGACAGTTGAACACTGAAGCTTTCTTT.

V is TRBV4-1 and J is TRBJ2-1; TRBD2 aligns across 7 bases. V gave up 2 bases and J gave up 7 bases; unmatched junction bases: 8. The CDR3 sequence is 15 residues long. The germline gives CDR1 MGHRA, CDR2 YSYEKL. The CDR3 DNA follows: TGCGCCAGCAGCCAACGCCCACTAGCGCGGAATGAGCAGTTCTTC. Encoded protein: CASSQRPLARNEQFF.

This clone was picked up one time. CDR3 DNA sequence: TGTGCCAGCAGCGGGACTGGAAACACCATATATTTT. Protein sequence: CASSGTGNTIYF. The chain joins TRBV9 to TRBJ1-3; D gene unclear. From germline, CDR1 is SGDLS and CDR2 YYNGEE. The V gene lost 3 bases and the J gene lost 2 bases, with 3 bases spanning the gap. This CDR3 is 12 amino acids long.

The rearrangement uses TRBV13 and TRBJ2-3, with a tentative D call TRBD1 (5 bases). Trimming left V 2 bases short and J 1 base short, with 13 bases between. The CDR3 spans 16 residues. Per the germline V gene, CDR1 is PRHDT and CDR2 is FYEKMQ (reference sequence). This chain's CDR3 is CASSLRLEGGTDTQYF. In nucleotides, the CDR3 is TGTGCCAGCAGCTTAAGGTTGGAAGGGGGCACAGATACGCAGTATTTT.

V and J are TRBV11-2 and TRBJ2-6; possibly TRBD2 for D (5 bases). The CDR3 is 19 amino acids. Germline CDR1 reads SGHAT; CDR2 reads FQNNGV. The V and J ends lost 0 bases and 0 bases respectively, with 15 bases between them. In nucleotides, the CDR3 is TGTGCCAGCAGCTTAGATTGGATGTCGGGGTCCTCTGGGGCCAACGTCCTGACTTTC. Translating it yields CASSLDWMSGSSGANVLTF.

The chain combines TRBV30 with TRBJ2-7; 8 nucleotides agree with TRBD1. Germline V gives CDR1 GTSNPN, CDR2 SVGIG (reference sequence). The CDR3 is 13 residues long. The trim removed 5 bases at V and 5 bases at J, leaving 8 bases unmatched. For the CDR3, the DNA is TGTGCCTGGGGTAGGACAGGGTCCGACGAGCAGTACTTC. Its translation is CAWGRTGSDEQYF.

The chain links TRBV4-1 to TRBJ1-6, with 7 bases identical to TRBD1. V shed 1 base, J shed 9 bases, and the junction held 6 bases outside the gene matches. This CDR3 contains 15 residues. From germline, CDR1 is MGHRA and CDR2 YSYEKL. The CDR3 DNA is TGCGCCAGCAGCCAAGTCGACAGGGTTAGTTCACCCCTCCACTTT. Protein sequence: CASSQVDRVSSPLHF.

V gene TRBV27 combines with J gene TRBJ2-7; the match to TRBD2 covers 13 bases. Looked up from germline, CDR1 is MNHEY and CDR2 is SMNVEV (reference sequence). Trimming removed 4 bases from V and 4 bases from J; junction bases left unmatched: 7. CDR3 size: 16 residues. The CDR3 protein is CASSSPTSGRAYEQYF. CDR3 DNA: TGTGCCAGCAGTTCCCCAACTAGCGGGAGGGCTTACGAGCAGTACTTC.

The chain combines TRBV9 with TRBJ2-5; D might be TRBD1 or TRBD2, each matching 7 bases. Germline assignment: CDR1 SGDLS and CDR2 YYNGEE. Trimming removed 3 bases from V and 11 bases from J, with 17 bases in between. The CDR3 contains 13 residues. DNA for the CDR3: TGTGCCAGCAGCGCCTCTTCAGGGGGGGAGCAGTACTTC. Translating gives CASSASSGGEQYF.

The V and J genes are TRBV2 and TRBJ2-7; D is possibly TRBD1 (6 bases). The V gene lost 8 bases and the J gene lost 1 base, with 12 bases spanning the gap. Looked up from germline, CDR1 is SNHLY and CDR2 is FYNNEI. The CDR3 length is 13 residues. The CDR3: CASFGTPSYEQYF. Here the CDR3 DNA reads TGTGCCAGCTTCGGGACACCATCCTACGAGCAGTACTTC.

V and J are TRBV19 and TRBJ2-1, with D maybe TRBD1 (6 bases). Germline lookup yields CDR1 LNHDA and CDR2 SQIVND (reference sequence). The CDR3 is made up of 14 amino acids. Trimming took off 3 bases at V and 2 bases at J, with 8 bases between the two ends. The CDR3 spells CASSIGDTYNEQFF. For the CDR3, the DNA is TGTGCCAGTAGTATTGGGGACACCTACAATGAGCAGTTCTTC.

CDR3 in DNA: TGTGCCAGCAGCTTAGGACAGAGAGCCTACGAGCAGTACTTC. It is translated as CASSLGQRAYEQYF. The chain combines TRBV7-9 with TRBJ2-7; perhaps TRBD1 as D (5 bases). The V gene's germline CDR1 is SEHNR and CDR2 FQNEAQ (reference sequence). V was pared by 1 base and J by 2 bases, with 9 bases between. The CDR3 covers 14 residues.